This T cell receptor (beta chain) was captured in a study of liver allograft versus peripheral blood T cells. About the study: Comparisons were made between T cell receptor repertoires found in transplanted livers and those circulating in recipients' peripheral blood.

Whole-study findings and limits: Intragraft liver T cell receptor repertoires reportedly differed from peripheral blood repertoires.

Per germline, CDR1 SEHNR and CDR2 FQNEAQ (reference sequence). V lost 5 bases and J lost 9, with 16 bases in between. The CDR3 covers 14 residues. By share, this clonotype counts as large (0.1 to 1%). Antigen unknown. TCRdb ran MiXCR on the reads and lists one entry per CDR3 protein. Its listing shows 45 to 60 distinct CDR3 sequences. The TCR originated in a human patient who had a liver transplant. Some T cells may be supplied by the graft donor. The chain combines TRBV7-9 with TRBJ2-2; the D gene is possibly TRBD2 (6 bases). The CDR3 DNA is TGTGCCAGCAGCCGGGACTCCATGCTCCGGGAGCTGTTTTTT. Translated, it gives CASSRDSMLRELFF.